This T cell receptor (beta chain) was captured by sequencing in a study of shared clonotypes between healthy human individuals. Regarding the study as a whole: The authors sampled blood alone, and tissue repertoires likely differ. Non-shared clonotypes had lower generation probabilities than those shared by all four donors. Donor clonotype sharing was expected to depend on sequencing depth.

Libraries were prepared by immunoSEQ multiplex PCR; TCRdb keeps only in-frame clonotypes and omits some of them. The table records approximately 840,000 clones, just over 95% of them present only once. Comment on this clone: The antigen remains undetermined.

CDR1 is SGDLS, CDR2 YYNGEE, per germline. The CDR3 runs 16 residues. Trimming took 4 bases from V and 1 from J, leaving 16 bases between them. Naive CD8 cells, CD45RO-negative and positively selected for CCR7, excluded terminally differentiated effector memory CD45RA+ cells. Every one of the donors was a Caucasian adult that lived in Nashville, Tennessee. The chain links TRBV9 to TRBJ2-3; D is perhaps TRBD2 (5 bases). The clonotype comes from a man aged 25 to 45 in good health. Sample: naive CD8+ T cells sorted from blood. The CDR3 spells CASSPGESWGTDTQYF. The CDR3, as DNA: TGTGCCAGCAGCCCCGGGGAGAGCTGGGGCACAGATACGCAGTATTTT.